One T cell receptor (beta chain) is described in this entry. This sample was taken from a study of blood T cell repertoires in COVID-19. On the study more broadly: Recovered Cohort 3 donors showed two negative PCRs, clearance, or symptom resolution.

This table comes from immunoSEQ multiplex PCR, and its TCRdb copy is limited to in-frame clones, with some not included. This sample carries about 210,000 clones, 80% to 90% of them seen once, and the ten largest clones take roughly 7.1%. This CDR3 has 14 residues. The germline V gene has CDR1 MDHEN and CDR2 SYDVKM. Losses at the gene ends were 6 bases for V and 5 bases for J; bases not matched to a gene: 8. The receptor's source is a man under 40 in a cohort exposed to, infected with or recovered from COVID-19 (not recorded which). The chain carries TRBV28 and TRBJ2-5; TRBD2 matches at 8 bases. The sample consisted of PBMCs or T cells enriched from blood (not recorded which). The CDR3 protein is CASRKTSVGETQYF. CDR3 DNA: TGTGCCAGCAGGAAGACTAGCGTAGGGGAGACCCAGTACTTC.